This T cell receptor (beta chain) was obtained from a study of cytomegalovirus exposure and HLA in healthy donors. Germline V gives CDR1 MGHDK, CDR2 SYGVNS. This CDR3 is built from 13 residues. The V end lost 2 bases, the J end lost 5 bases, and 9 bases lay between the germline ends. The PCR was carried out with 60 Vbeta primers and 13 Jbeta primers. Assay used: immunoSEQ multiplex PCR; TCRdb lists only in-frame clones, some missing. Of about 150,000 clones in the sample, about 80% were seen once. The source is a woman between 40 and 55 years old in good health and CMV-seronegative. The chain combines TRBV25-1 with TRBJ1-1; tentatively, D is TRBD1 (5 bases). The sample consisted of PBMCs. The CDR3 nucleotides are TGTGCCAGCAGTGAACAGGGAAAAACTGAAGCTTTCTTT. This translates into CASSEQGKTEAFF.